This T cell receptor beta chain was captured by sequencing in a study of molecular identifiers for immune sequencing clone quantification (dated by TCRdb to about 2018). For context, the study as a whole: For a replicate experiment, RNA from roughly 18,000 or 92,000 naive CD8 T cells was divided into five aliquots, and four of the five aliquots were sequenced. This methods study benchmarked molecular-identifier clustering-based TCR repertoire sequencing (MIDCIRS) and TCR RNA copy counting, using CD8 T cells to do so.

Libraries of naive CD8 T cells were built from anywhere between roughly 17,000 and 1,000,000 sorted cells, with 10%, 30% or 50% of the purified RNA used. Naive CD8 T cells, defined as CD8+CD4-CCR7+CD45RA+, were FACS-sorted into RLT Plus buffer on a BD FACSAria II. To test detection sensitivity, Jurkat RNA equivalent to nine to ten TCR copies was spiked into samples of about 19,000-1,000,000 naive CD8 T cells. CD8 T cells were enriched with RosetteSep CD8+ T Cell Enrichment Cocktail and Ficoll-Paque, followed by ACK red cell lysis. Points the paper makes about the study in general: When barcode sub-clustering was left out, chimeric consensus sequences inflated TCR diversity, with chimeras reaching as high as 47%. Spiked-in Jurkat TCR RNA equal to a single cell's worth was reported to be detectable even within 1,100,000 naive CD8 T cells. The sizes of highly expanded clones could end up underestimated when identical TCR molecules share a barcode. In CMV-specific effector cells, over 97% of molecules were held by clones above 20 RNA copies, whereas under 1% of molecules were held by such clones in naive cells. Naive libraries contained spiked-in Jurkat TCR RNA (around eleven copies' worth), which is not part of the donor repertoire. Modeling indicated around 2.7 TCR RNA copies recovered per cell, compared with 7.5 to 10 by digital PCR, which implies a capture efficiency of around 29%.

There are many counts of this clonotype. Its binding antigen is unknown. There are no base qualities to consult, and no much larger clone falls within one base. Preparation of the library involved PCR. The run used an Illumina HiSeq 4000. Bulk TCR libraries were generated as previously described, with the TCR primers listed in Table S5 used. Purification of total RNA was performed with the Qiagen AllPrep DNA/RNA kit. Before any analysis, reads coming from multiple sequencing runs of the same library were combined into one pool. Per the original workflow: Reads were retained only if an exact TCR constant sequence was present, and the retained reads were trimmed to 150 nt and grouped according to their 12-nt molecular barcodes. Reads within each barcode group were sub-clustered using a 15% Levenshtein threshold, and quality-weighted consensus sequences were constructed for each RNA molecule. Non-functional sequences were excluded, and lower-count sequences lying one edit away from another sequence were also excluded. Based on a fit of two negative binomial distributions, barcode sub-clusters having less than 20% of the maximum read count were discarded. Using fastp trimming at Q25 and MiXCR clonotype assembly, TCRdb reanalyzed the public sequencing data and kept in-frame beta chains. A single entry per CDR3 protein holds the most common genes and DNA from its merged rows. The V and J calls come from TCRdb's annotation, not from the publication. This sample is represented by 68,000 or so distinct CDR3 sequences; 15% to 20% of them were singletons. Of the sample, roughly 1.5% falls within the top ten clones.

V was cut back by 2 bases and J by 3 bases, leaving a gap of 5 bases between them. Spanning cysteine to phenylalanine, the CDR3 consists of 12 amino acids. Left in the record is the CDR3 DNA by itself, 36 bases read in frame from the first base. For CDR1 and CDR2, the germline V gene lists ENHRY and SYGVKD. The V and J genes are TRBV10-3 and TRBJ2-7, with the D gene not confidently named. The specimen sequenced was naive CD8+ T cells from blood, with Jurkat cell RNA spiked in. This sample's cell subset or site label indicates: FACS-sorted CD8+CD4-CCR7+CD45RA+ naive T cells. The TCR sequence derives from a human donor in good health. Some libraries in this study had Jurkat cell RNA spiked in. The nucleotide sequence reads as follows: TGTGCCATCAGTGAGGGGGTCTACGAGCAGTACTTC. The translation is CAISEGVYEQYF.